This T cell receptor (beta chain) appears in the sequencing data of a study of cytomegalovirus exposure and HLA in healthy donors. Profiling relied on immunoSEQ multiplex PCR, and the TCRdb table lists in-frame clones only, not all of them. This sample has about 200,000 clones, with approximately 87% found just once. Comments on this clone: Its matching antigen is unknown.

Study observations and caveats: Cytomegalovirus status was reportedly diagnosed by the classifier with high specificity and sensitivity. A list of 150 or so TCR beta chains associated with cytomegalovirus was given. While the bulk of TCR sequences proved rare, some public TCRs turned up in many donors. As confirmed in vitro, a few CMV-associated chains were specific for CMV antigens.

The TCR comes from a woman aged 18-35 years in good health and CMV-seronegative. Sequencing was carried out using PBMCs.

The DNA of the CDR3 is TGTGCCAGCAGTGAAAGAGGAGACTTCACCGGGGAGCTGTTTTTT. Protein product: CASSERGDFTGELFF. The J gene is TRBJ2-2, the V gene TRBV6-1; no clear D. V lost 2 bases to trimming and J lost 4 bases, with 11 bases between them. This CDR3 has 15 residues. Per germline, CDR1 MNHNS and CDR2 SASEGT.